The 29 T cell receptor beta chains below all came from one sample that was sequenced in a study of CD8 T cells in Susac syndrome. RNA was extracted with the RNeasy kit, and a quantity of roughly 0.5 to 1 ug was reverse transcribed using random hexamers. MiXCR was run by TCRdb on the immunoSEQ multiplex PCR reads, yielding one entry per CDR3 protein. Among 240,000 or so distinct CDR3 sequences listed, about 95% were seen once. Sequencing was carried out using CD4+ T cells from PBMCs. The receptor set was obtained from a human donor with Susac syndrome.

This clonotype was recorded only once. The V and J genes are TRBV5-1 and TRBJ1-1; D gene uncertain. V lost 1 base and J 4 bases, leaving 14 bases between the germline ends. CDR3 length: 15 residues. Germline V CDR1 and CDR2: SGHRS, YFSETQ. The CDR3 loop is CASSLLGPGTTEAFF. The DNA of the CDR3 is TGCGCCAGCAGCTTGTTGGGCCCGGGAACCACTGAAGCTTTCTTT.

The chain employs TRBV20-1 and TRBJ2-1; TRBD2 agrees at 11 bases. Germline CDR1 DFQATT, CDR2 SNEGSKA (reference sequence). The V segment lost 2 bases and the J segment 5 bases; nucleotides outside the gene matches: 2. This CDR3 contains 14 residues. CDR3 amino acids: CSARRLAGHNEQFF. The CDR3 DNA sequence: TGCAGTGCTAGACGACTAGCGGGACACAATGAGCAGTTCTTC.

The chain carries TRBV29-1 and TRBJ2-5, with 9 bases identical to TRBD2. The tail of the sequence fits TRBJ2-1 better, so the J call may be wrong. This CDR3 comprises 12 residues. In germline, CDR1 is SQVTM, CDR2 ANQGSEA. CDR3 coding DNA: TGCAGCCTCATGACTAGCGGACTTACCCAGTTCTTC. Residues: CSLMTSGLTQFF.

The rearrangement links TRBV27 to TRBJ2-1; weak D call: TRBD1 (6 bases). This CDR3 is 13 amino acids long. The V and J ends lost 5 bases and 9 bases respectively, with 14 bases between them. The germline V gene has CDR1 MNHEY and CDR2 SMNVEV (reference sequence). The CDR3, as DNA: TGTGCCAGCAGTGCTCGGACAGAGGGTGAGCAGTTCTTC. Translated, it gives CASSARTEGEQFF.

The J gene is TRBJ2-1, the V gene TRBV29-1, with 10 bases that match TRBD2. The CDR3 runs 16 residues. The V gene's germline CDR1 is SQVTM and CDR2 ANQGSEA. Trimming removed 3 bases from V and 6 bases from J; junction bases left unmatched: 11. In DNA form, the CDR3 reads TGCAGCGTTGAGGCCGTGTTAGCGGGAGGCGGCAATGAGCAGTTCTTC. The encoded protein is CSVEAVLAGGGNEQFF.

This chain links TRBV20-1 with TRBJ2-1; TRBD2 matches 7 bases. The ends lost 7 bases at V and 4 bases at J; junction bases unmatched: 4. Per the germline V gene, CDR1 is DFQATT and CDR2 is SNEGSKA (reference sequence). The CDR3 contains 12 residues. CDR3 DNA: TGCAGTGGTGCGGGGGAGTACAATGAGCAGTTCTTC. This codes for CSGAGEYNEQFF.

The chain links TRBV30 to TRBJ2-1; no clear D. Looked up from germline, CDR1 is GTSNPN and CDR2 is SVGIG (reference sequence). The CDR3 has 11 residues. The V and J ends lost 2 bases and 7 bases respectively, with 6 bases between them. CDR3 protein: CAWSPKNEQFF. The CDR3 DNA is TGTGCCTGGAGTCCGAAGAATGAGCAGTTCTTC.

The V gene is TRBV5-1, the J gene TRBJ1-1; unclear D gene. Trimming left V 4 bases short and J 1 base short, with 11 bases between. This CDR3 comprises 14 residues. The germline CDR1 and CDR2 sequences are SGHRS and YFSETQ. The CDR3 DNA reads TGCGCCAGCAGCCAAACCAGAGGGAACACTGAAGCTTTCTTT. Its protein product is CASSQTRGNTEAFF.

This chain connects TRBV2 to TRBJ2-1; TRBD2 matches 7 bases. Per the germline V gene, CDR1 is SNHLY and CDR2 is FYNNEI. This CDR3 region has 13 residues. Trimming took 5 bases from V and 6 from J; bases not matched to a gene: 4. The CDR3 DNA follows: TGTGCCAGCAGTCCAAGACTAGCCAATGAGCAGTTCTTC. Protein product: CASSPRLANEQFF.

The chain recombines TRBV20-1 with TRBJ2-1, with 8 bases identical to TRBD2. This CDR3 spans 14 amino acids. V lost 6 bases and J lost 0; bases outside the gene matches: 4. Germline V gene sequence: CDR1 DFQATT, CDR2 SNEGSKA (reference sequence). The chain's CDR3 is CSAHSGVSYNEQFF. In DNA form, the CDR3 reads TGCAGTGCACATAGCGGGGTCTCCTACAATGAGCAGTTCTTC.

The chain has TRBV3-1 and TRBJ1-2; D unclear. Per germline, CDR1 LGHDT and CDR2 YNNKEL (reference sequence). The V end lost 1 base, the J end lost 4 bases, and 7 bases lay between the germline ends. The CDR3 has 13 residues. As DNA, the CDR3 is TGTGCCAGCAGCCAAGGACGCCGCTATGGCTACACCTTC. It codes for CASSQGRRYGYTF.

The chain combines TRBV7-3 with TRBJ2-2; D remains ambiguous. Germline V lookup: CDR1 SGHTA, CDR2 FQGTGA. The germline V and J ends were trimmed by 4 bases and 6 bases, with 6 bases remaining between them. This CDR3 contains 12 residues. The chain's CDR3 is CASSSRPGELFF. The CDR3 nucleotides are TGTGCCAGCAGCTCCCGCCCCGGGGAGCTGTTTTTT.

This chain uses TRBV7-3 with TRBJ1-1; D is uncertain. The germline gives CDR1 SGHTA, CDR2 FQGTGA. The CDR3 has 15 amino acids. V was trimmed by 1 base and J by 5 bases, leaving 14 bases between them. The CDR3, as DNA: TGTGCCAGCAGCTTAAGGGCCGACGCGAGGACTGAAGCTTTCTTT. Residues: CASSLRADARTEAFF.

V usage is TRBV28 and J usage is TRBJ1-5; D remains unclear. Germline CDR1 MDHEN, CDR2 SYDVKM. This CDR3 is 15 amino acids long. V shed 6 bases and J shed 5 bases, with 17 bases lying between them. The CDR3 here is CASSPRKANYQPQHF. The CDR3 bases are TGTGCCAGCAGCCCCCGGAAGGCAAATTATCAGCCCCAGCATTTT. The full variable domain, its missing parts supplied by reference TRBV28 and TRBJ1-5, is DVKVTQSSRYLVKRTGEKVFLECVQDMDHENMFWYRQDPGLGLRLIYFSYDVKMKEKGDIPEGYSVSREKKERFSLILESASTNQTSMYLCASSPRKANYQPQHFGDGTRLSIL.

The chain recombines TRBV21-1 with TRBJ2-1; the DNA was not used to check the table's D call, TRBD1. TRBV21-1 is given as a pseudogene. The CDR3 consists of 13 residues. CDR3 nucleotide sequence: TGTGCCAGCAGCTCCCGGGCTTGCAATGAGCAGTTCTTC. This translates into CASSSRACNEQFF.

This chain joins TRBV20-1 and TRBJ2-5, with D unclear. The CDR3 is 13 residues long. Germline assignment: CDR1 DFQATT and CDR2 SNEGSKA (reference sequence). V was clipped by 2 bases and J by 1 base, with 8 bases between them. Here the CDR3 reads CSARSRAQETQYF. CDR3 sequence (DNA): TGCAGTGCTAGAAGTAGGGCCCAAGAGACCCAGTACTTC.

The rearrangement links TRBV29-1 to TRBJ2-2, with 7 bases lining up with TRBD2. J lost 7 bases, V lost 4 bases, and 9 bases had no gene match. The CDR3 has 14 amino acids. Germline CDR1 is SQVTM and CDR2 is ANQGSEA. The CDR3 reads CSVGGGNPGGELFF. The CDR3 coding sequence is TGCAGCGTTGGGGGGGGAAACCCGGGCGGGGAGCTGTTTTTT.

This chain connects TRBV24-1 to TRBJ2-7; D might be TRBD1 (5 bases). The germline CDR1 and CDR2 sequences are KGHDR and SFDVKD. The CDR3 runs to 15 residues. Trimming took 5 bases from V and 3 from J, leaving 16 bases between them. As DNA, the CDR3 is TGTGCCACCAGTGTCCTCACAGGTGTGGGCTACGAGCAGTACTTC. Amino acid sequence: CATSVLTGVGYEQYF.

The chain has TRBV5-1 and TRBJ2-1; D call uncertain. There are 11 residues in the CDR3. Germline CDR1 is SGHRS and CDR2 is YFSETQ. With 5 bases removed from V and 10 bases from J, the gap between germline ends came to 10 bases. CDR3 nucleotide sequence: TGCGCCAGCAGTACGAGCTTAGAGCAGTTCTTC. Amino acid sequence: CASSTSLEQFF.

The rearrangement links TRBV20-1 to TRBJ2-2; D possibly corresponds to TRBD2 (7 bases). V dropped 0 bases and J dropped 3 bases, with 11 bases sitting between them. CDR1 is DFQATT, CDR2 SNEGSKA, per germline (reference sequence). The CDR3 length is 15 residues. The CDR3 sequence: CSARDGGAYTGELFF. CDR3 bases: TGCAGTGCTAGAGATGGGGGGGCCTACACCGGGGAGCTGTTTTTT.

The rearrangement joins TRBV9 to TRBJ1-1; possible D gene TRBD1, 6 bases. There are 14 residues in the CDR3. V lost 6 bases and J lost 1, with 13 bases in between. Germline V gives CDR1 SGDLS, CDR2 YYNGEE. Here the CDR3 DNA reads TGTGCCAGCAACCGGGGGCCCGGGAACACTGAAGCTTTCTTT. It translates to CASNRGPGNTEAFF.

This sequence joins TRBV30 and TRBJ1-4, with 7 bases matching TRBD1. The V segment lost 7 bases and the J segment 10 bases; nucleotides outside the gene matches: 6. Germline V gene lookup returns CDR1 GTSNPN and CDR2 SVGIG (reference sequence). The CDR3 has 11 residues. The CDR3 nucleotides read TGTGCCTCCAACAGGGGCGGAAAACTGTTTTTT. It translates to CASNRGGKLFF. Drawing the rest from reference TRBV30 and TRBJ1-4, the complete variable domain is SQTIHQWPATLVQPVGSPLSLECTVEGTSNPNLYWYRQAAGRGLQLLFYSVGIGQISSEVPQNLSASRPQDRQFILSSKKLLLSDSGFYLCASNRGGKLFFGSGTQLSVL.

The chain recombines TRBV19 with TRBJ2-5; D possibly corresponds to TRBD1 (6 bases). The CDR3 is 11 residues long. Trimming shortened V by 5 bases and J by 11 bases, and 12 bases separated the two germline ends. CDR1 and CDR2 from the germline V gene are LNHDA and SQIVND (reference sequence). As DNA, the CDR3 is TGTGCCAGTAGTCCCGGACAGTTTCAGTACTTC. Translated: CASSPGQFQYF.

The CDR3 region has the DNA TGTGCCAGCAGCGCCCCGGCCAGGACTAGCGGGAGGATAGAAGAGACCCAGTACTTC. Translating it yields CASSAPARTSGRIEETQYF. The chain links TRBV9 to TRBJ2-5; TRBD2 matches 14 bases. CDR1 SGDLS and CDR2 YYNGEE come from the germline V gene. The CDR3 has 19 residues. Trimming removed 3 bases from V and 3 bases from J; junction bases left unmatched: 13.

The V call is TRBV30, the J call TRBJ2-3; no clear D gene. V was cut by 0 bases and J by 4 bases, with 11 bases left in between. The CDR3 length is 14 residues. CDR1 and CDR2 (germline): GTSNPN, SVGIG (reference sequence). The CDR3 here is CAWSVRGGADTQYF. The CDR3 coding sequence is TGTGCCTGGAGTGTAAGAGGTGGCGCAGATACGCAGTATTTT. Variable domain in full (rest from reference TRBV30 and TRBJ2-3): SQTIHQWPATLVQPVGSPLSLECTVEGTSNPNLYWYRQAAGRGLQLLFYSVGIGQISSEVPQNLSASRPQDRQFILSSKKLLLSDSGFYLCAWSVRGGADTQYFGPGTRLTVL.

The J gene is TRBJ1-1, the V gene TRBV5-6; a possible D gene is TRBD1 (5 bases). Trimming took off 3 bases at V and 3 bases at J, with 9 bases between the two ends. The V gene's germline CDR1 is SGHDT and CDR2 YYEEEE. The CDR3 contains 13 residues. CDR3 coding DNA: TGTGCCAGCAGCTCGGTGACAGACACTGAAGCTTTCTTT. This sequence encodes CASSSVTDTEAFF.

The chain couples TRBV29-1 to TRBJ2-3, with 8 bases lining up with TRBD2. After removal of 3 bases from V and 0 bases from J, the junction contained 8 bases not matched to a gene. CDR3 length: 16 residues. The V gene's germline CDR1 is SQVTM and CDR2 ANQGSEA. The chain's CDR3 is CSVDGGGSSSTDTQYF. Written as DNA, the CDR3 is TGCAGCGTTGACGGGGGGGGCTCCTCGAGCACAGATACGCAGTATTTT.

This chain connects TRBV3-1 to TRBJ2-5; D not certain. CDR3 size: 15 residues. The V end lost 1 base, the J end lost 12 bases, and 21 bases lay between the germline ends. CDR1 is LGHDT and CDR2 is YNNKEL in the germline V gene (reference sequence). The CDR3 here is CASSQAVTPRLPKYF. The CDR3 DNA sequence: TGTGCCAGCAGCCAAGCCGTAACCCCTCGACTGCCGAAGTACTTC.

V and J are TRBV23-1 and TRBJ1-5; no reliable D call. TRBV23-1 is placed among ORFs of uncertain function. The V end was cut by 6 bases, the J end by 14 bases, with 8 bases between. The CDR3 is made up of 9 amino acids. CDR3 residues: CASRRREHF. Here the CDR3 DNA reads TGCGCCAGCAGGAGGCGGGAGCATTTT.